This T cell receptor (beta chain) was obtained from a study of cytomegalovirus exposure and HLA in healthy donors. Details on this clone: What it recognizes is unknown.

Study-level results: The classifier, whose performance was assessed in both the original and validation cohorts, reportedly diagnosed cytomegalovirus status with high specificity and sensitivity. Associated with cytomegalovirus, according to the listing, were 150 to 200 TCR beta chains.

Germline trimming cut 2 bases from V and 5 bases from J; bases unmatched to any gene: 9. The germline CDR1 and CDR2 sequences are MNHNS and SASEGT. The CDR3 runs to 16 residues. TCRdb keeps only in-frame clones here, not all; method: immunoSEQ multiplex PCR. The profile shows tens of thousands of clones, over 85% of them singletons. The clonotype comes from a woman between 18 and 29 years old in good health and CMV-seropositive. The sample taken for sequencing was PBMCs. The chain has TRBV6-1 and TRBJ2-7; 10 nucleotides match TRBD2. The CDR3 region is CASSELLASGSDEQYF. The CDR3 nucleotides read TGTGCCAGCAGTGAACTCTTGGCTAGCGGGAGCGACGAGCAGTACTTC.